This is a list of T cell receptor beta chains from one sample in a study of a mutant IDH1 vaccine in newly diagnosed glioma. These receptors' targets are unknown. This table comes from immunoSEQ multiplex PCR, and its TCRdb copy is limited to in-frame clones, with some not included. The sample has some 130,000 clones; around three quarters are singletons. Sequencing was performed on PBMCs, taken from a glioma patient whose treatment included an IDH1 peptide vaccine. These TCRs come from a man aged 35 to 55 with glioma. Each CDR3 is given with its conserved first and last residue. A D gene is named only where the DNA matches it firmly. Some rows have no size entry. The others give once, few or many, or a class for an expanded clone.

clone size	V gene	J gene	D gene	CDR3 protein	CDR3 DNA
NA	TRBV18	TRBJ2-7	TRBD2	CASSPKGSSGDQAYEQYF	TGTGCCAGCTCACCAAAGGGAAGTAGCGGGGACCAGGCCTACGAGCAGTACTTC
once	TRBV6-5	TRBJ2-7	NA	CASRRQVPPYEQYF	TGTGCCAGCAGAAGGCAGGTACCGCCCTACGAGCAGTACTTC
NA	TRBV7-2	TRBJ2-3	TRBD1	CASSLALGTGGDTQYF	TGTGCCAGCAGCTTAGCGCTAGGGACAGGTGGGGATACGCAGTATTTT
NA	TRBV9	TRBJ2-1	NA	CASSGELGGNEQFF	TGTGCCAGCAGCGGAGAATTGGGTGGCAATGAGCAGTTCTTC
NA	TRBV18	TRBJ1-3	NA	CASSLGPNVSGNTIYF	TGTGCCAGCTCACTGGGGCCCAACGTCTCTGGAAACACCATATATTTT
NA	TRBV7-9	TRBJ1-2	NA	CASSLDRDYGYTF	TGTGCCAGCAGCTTAGACAGGGACTATGGCTACACCTTC
NA	TRBV19	TRBJ1-1	NA	CASSIGTGRTEAFF	TGTGCCAGTAGTATAGGCACAGGGAGGACTGAAGCTTTCTTT
NA	TRBV9	TRBJ2-3	TRBD2	CASSVDPLAGALDTQYF	TGTGCCAGCAGCGTAGATCCCCTAGCGGGAGCGTTAGATACGCAGTATTTT
NA	TRBV4-2	TRBJ2-5	NA	CASSQGAGGETQYF	TGTGCCAGCAGCCAAGGGGCTGGGGGAGAGACCCAGTACTTC
NA	TRBV7-2	TRBJ1-6	TRBD1	CASSQTPGQGRSPLHF	TGTGCCAGCAGCCAGACCCCGGGACAGGGCCGTTCACCCCTCCACTTT
NA	TRBV5-4	TRBJ1-4	NA	CASSFLTARGEKLFF	TGTGCCAGCAGCTTTTTGACAGCCCGGGGGGAAAAACTGTTTTTT
NA	TRBV7-9	TRBJ1-1	NA	CASSSTGMNTEAFF	TGTGCCAGCAGTTCAACAGGCATGAACACTGAAGCTTTCTTT
NA	TRBV30	TRBJ2-6	TRBD2	CAWSLAGGNSGANVLTF	TGTGCCTGGAGTCTAGCGGGGGGAAACTCTGGGGCCAACGTCCTGACTTTC
NA	TRBV7-9	TRBJ2-7	TRBD1	CASSGPRLGQRYEQYF	TGTGCCAGCAGCGGCCCACGGCTGGGACAGCGCTACGAGCAGTACTTC
NA	TRBV5-1	TRBJ1-2	TRBD1	CASSLGGGASESYTF	TGCGCCAGCAGCTTGGGAGGGGGCGCCAGTGAAAGTTACACCTTC
NA	TRBV7-2	TRBJ2-1	NA	CASSLEGDSYNEQFF	TGTGCCAGCAGCTTAGAGGGGGACTCCTACAATGAGCAGTTCTTC
NA	TRBV19	TRBJ2-3	NA	CASTRGTHTSTDTQYF	TGTGCCAGTACCCGGGGGACTCACACTAGCACAGATACGCAGTATTTT
NA	TRBV7-4	TRBJ1-3	NA	CASSLHQGFSGNTIYF	TGTGCCAGCAGCTTACACCAGGGCTTCTCTGGAAACACCATATATTTT
NA	TRBV6-4	TRBJ2-3	TRBD1	CASRQGQGVTDTQYF	TGTGCCAGCAGACAGGGACAGGGGGTGACAGATACGCAGTATTTT
NA	TRBV6-5	TRBJ1-5	NA	CASSRGLGNQPQHF	TGTGCCAGCAGTCGTGGGCTGGGCAATCAGCCCCAGCATTTT
NA	TRBV9	TRBJ2-5	TRBD2	CASSLAVRRLKETQYF	TGTGCCAGCAGCCTAGCGGTGCGGCGGTTGAAAGAGACCCAGTACTTC
NA	TRBV5-6	TRBJ1-3	TRBD1	CASSPGTAPFSGNTIYF	TGTGCCAGCAGCCCGGGGACAGCTCCTTTCTCTGGAAACACCATATATTTT